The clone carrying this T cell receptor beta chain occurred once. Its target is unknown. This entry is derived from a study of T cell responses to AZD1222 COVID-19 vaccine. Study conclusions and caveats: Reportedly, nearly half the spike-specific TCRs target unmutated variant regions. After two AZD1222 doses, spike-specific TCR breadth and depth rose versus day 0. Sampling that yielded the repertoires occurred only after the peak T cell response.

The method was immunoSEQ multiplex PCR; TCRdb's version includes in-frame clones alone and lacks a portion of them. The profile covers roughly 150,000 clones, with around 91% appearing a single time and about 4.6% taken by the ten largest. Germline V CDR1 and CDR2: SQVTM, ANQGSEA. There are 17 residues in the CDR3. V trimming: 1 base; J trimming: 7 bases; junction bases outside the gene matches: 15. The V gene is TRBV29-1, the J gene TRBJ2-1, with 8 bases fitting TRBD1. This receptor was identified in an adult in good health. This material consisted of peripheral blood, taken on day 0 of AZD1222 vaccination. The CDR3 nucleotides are TGCAGCGTTGAAGGGAGGAGCGGACAGGGTTGGGGTAATGAGCAGTTCTTC. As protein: CSVEGRSGQGWGNEQFF.